Below, 27 T cell receptor beta chains from the same sample are listed, as sequenced in a study of blood T cell repertoires in COVID-19. Some clones are missing from TCRdb's copy, which holds only in-frame ones; the method was immunoSEQ multiplex PCR. This sample carries around 160,000 clones, approximately 93% of them seen once, and the ten largest clones take roughly 2%. Sequencing was performed on peripheral blood. These receptors were taken from an older woman with COVID-19, enrolled during active disease.

V gene TRBV9 combines with J gene TRBJ1-1; D uncertain. V gave up 0 bases and J gave up 5 bases, with 11 bases separating them. The CDR3 totals 14 residues. Looked up from germline, CDR1 is SGDLS and CDR2 is YYNGEE. The CDR3 region has the DNA TGTGCCAGCAGCGTAGGCCTCGGGGAGACTGAAGCTTTCTTT. Its protein product is CASSVGLGETEAFF.

The chain is built from TRBV5-8 and TRBJ1-3; no firm D call. The V end lost 7 bases, the J end lost 0 bases, and 14 bases lay between the germline ends. Germline V gene lookup returns CDR1 SGHTS and CDR2 YDEGEE. This CDR3 has 15 residues. This chain's CDR3 is CASDLRGSSGNTIYF. DNA of the CDR3: TGTGCCAGCGACCTTAGAGGATCCTCTGGAAACACCATATATTTT.

The J gene is TRBJ2-4, the V gene TRBV19; a weak D match, TRBD1 (6 bases). CDR1 is LNHDA and CDR2 is SQIVND in the germline V gene (reference sequence). The CDR3 contains 19 residues. With 1 base removed from V and 1 base from J, the gap between germline ends came to 20 bases. CDR3 residues: CASSIGMGVGQLAKNIQYF. The CDR3, as DNA: TGTGCCAGTAGTATAGGAATGGGAGTCGGACAGCTGGCCAAAAACATTCAGTACTTC. Full variable domain (rest looked up from reference TRBV19 and TRBJ2-4): DGGITQSPKYLFRKEGQNVTLSCEQNLNHDAMYWYRQDPGQGLRLIYYSQIVNDFQKGDIAEGYSVSREKKESFPLTVTSAQKNPTAFYLCASSIGMGVGQLAKNIQYFGAGTRLSVL.

This chain links TRBV27 with TRBJ1-1; D unresolved. The V gene lost 2 bases and the J gene lost 5 bases, with 15 bases spanning the gap. CDR1 is MNHEY and CDR2 is SMNVEV in the germline V gene (reference sequence). This CDR3 is 15 amino acids long. CDR3 region: CASSLSRVGRTEAFF. In DNA form, the CDR3 reads TGTGCCAGCAGTTTAAGTAGGGTAGGGAGGACTGAAGCTTTCTTT.

J is TRBJ1-1 and V is TRBV9; the D is unclear. CDR3 length: 15 residues. V was trimmed by 0 bases and J by 13 bases, leaving 22 bases between them. CDR1 and CDR2 (germline): SGDLS, YYNGEE. In nucleotides, the CDR3 is TGTGCCAGCAGCGTAGACCCCGGACGCCCGGCCGGGGTTTTCTTT. It yields the protein CASSVDPGRPAGVFF.

J is TRBJ2-5 and V is TRBV9; 11 positions match TRBD2. The germline gives CDR1 SGDLS, CDR2 YYNGEE. V was pared by 3 bases and J by 0 bases, with 7 bases of the junction left unmatched. The CDR3 is 17 amino acids. Here the CDR3 reads CASSGGTSGDYQETQYF. The CDR3 bases are TGTGCCAGCAGCGGCGGGACTAGCGGAGACTACCAAGAGACCCAGTACTTC.

This chain connects TRBV30 to TRBJ1-6, with D possibly being TRBD1 (6 bases). Between the trimmed V and J ends, which lost 1 base and 8 bases, there was a span of 9 bases. Germline V gene sequence: CDR1 GTSNPN, CDR2 SVGIG (reference sequence). CDR3 length: 13 amino acids. CDR3 DNA sequence: TGTGCCTGGAGTGACAGGGTCGATTCACCCCTCCACTTT. Residues: CAWSDRVDSPLHF.

The chain uses TRBV19 and TRBJ1-1; TRBD1 might be the D (6 bases). The germline V and J ends were trimmed by 4 bases and 1 base, with 7 bases remaining between them. The CDR3 contains 13 residues. Per germline, CDR1 LNHDA and CDR2 SQIVND (reference sequence). CDR3 coding DNA: TGTGCCAGTAGTACCAGGGGGAACACTGAAGCTTTCTTT. This encodes CASSTRGNTEAFF.

This chain links TRBV18 with TRBJ1-4; TRBD1 is a possible D gene (5 bases). This CDR3 region has 13 residues. The V end was cut by 6 bases, the J end by 6 bases, with 11 bases between. Germline CDR1 KGHSH, CDR2 LQKENI. CDR3 coding DNA: TGTGCCAGCTCCGGGGGTGGCGATGAAAAACTGTTTTTT. Translation gives CASSGGGDEKLFF.

The V gene is TRBV19, the J gene TRBJ1-2; tentative D call: TRBD1 (6 bases). The CDR3 loop spans 14 amino acids. CDR1 is LNHDA, CDR2 SQIVND, per germline (reference sequence). The V end was cut by 1 base, the J end by 7 bases, with 13 bases between. The CDR3 here is CASSIVGGLRGYTF. CDR3 DNA: TGTGCCAGTAGTATAGTGGGGGGGCTTCGTGGCTACACCTTC.

In this sample, this clone turned up once. The chain carries TRBV6-2 or TRBV6-3 and TRBJ1-1; D gene ambiguous. The ends were cut back, 8 bases at V and 8 bases at J, with 15 bases in the middle. Germline V gene sequence: CDR1 MNHEY, CDR2 SVGEGT. The CDR3 is 12 residues long. The CDR3 protein is CASGLDLWEAFF. Written as DNA, the CDR3 is TGTGCCAGCGGTTTAGATCTGTGGGAAGCTTTCTTT.

V gene TRBV2 combines with J gene TRBJ2-1, with TRBD2 identical over 7 bases. CDR3 length equals 12 residues. Trimming took 7 bases from V and 9 from J; bases not matched to a gene: 6. The germline CDR1 and CDR2 sequences are SNHLY and FYNNEI. The CDR3 DNA sequence: TGTGCCAGCAATCCGGCGGGGGTTGAGCAGTTCTTC. Its protein is CASNPAGVEQFF.

The rearrangement links TRBV5-1 to TRBJ2-2, with 8 bases that match TRBD1. Germline V gene data show CDR1 as SGHRS and CDR2 as YFSETQ. CDR3 size: 14 residues. V trimming: 2 bases; J trimming: 6 bases; junction bases outside the gene matches: 3. CDR3 DNA: TGCGCCAGCAGCTTCCAGGGGGCTTCCGGGGAGCTGTTTTTT. This gives the protein CASSFQGASGELFF.

The chain combines TRBV12-3 or TRBV12-4 with TRBJ1-5; the D is unclear. The CDR3 has 13 residues. V dropped 5 bases and J dropped 4 bases, with 9 bases sitting between them. CDR3: CASSPRLNQPQHF. The CDR3 DNA follows: TGTGCCAGCAGTCCCAGATTAAATCAGCCCCAGCATTTT.

The rearrangement joins TRBV6-2 or TRBV6-3 to TRBJ2-7, with TRBD1 identical over 9 bases. The CDR3 is 15 amino acids. J lost 2 bases, V lost 1 base, and 3 bases had no gene match. Germline CDR1 MNHEY, CDR2 SVGEGT. As DNA, the CDR3 is TGTGCCAGCAGTTACTGGGACAGGGCCACCTACGAGCAGTACTTC. It codes for CASSYWDRATYEQYF.

The rearrangement joins TRBV19 to TRBJ1-4, with 8 bases aligning to TRBD1. The germline gives CDR1 LNHDA, CDR2 SQIVND (reference sequence). Trimming removed 7 bases from V and 5 bases from J; junction bases left unmatched: 6. CDR3 size: 14 residues. CDR3 residues: CASNPQGGNEKLFF. The CDR3 DNA reads as TGTGCCAGTAATCCACAGGGGGGGAATGAAAAACTGTTTTTT.

V gene TRBV5-4 combines with J gene TRBJ1-2; TRBD1 might be the D (6 bases). The CDR3 has 15 residues. Germline CDR1 SGHNT, CDR2 YYREEE (reference sequence). V lost 3 bases to trimming and J lost 2 bases, with 14 bases between them. This CDR3 is CASSYGTFENYGYTF. The CDR3 DNA reads as TGTGCCAGCAGCTACGGGACATTTGAAAACTATGGCTACACCTTC.

The rearrangement uses TRBV27 and TRBJ1-6, with D perhaps matching TRBD1 (6 bases). V lost 10 bases and J lost 6, with 22 bases in between. Germline values: CDR1 MNHEY, CDR2 SMNVEV (reference sequence). The CDR3 contains 16 residues. The CDR3 loop is CATRGTQRTLNSPLHF. The CDR3 region has the DNA TGTGCCACCAGAGGGACACAGAGGACTCTTAATTCACCCCTCCACTTT.

This clone has a single count. This chain uses TRBV10-3 with TRBJ2-7, with TRBD1 matching over 10 bases. Germline V lookup: CDR1 ENHRY, CDR2 SYGVKD. V dropped 3 bases and J dropped 2; count of bases not matched to a gene: 1. The CDR3 has 14 residues. DNA of the CDR3: TGTGCCATCAGTGACGGGACAGGGGCCTACGAGCAGTACTTC. Protein sequence: CAISDGTGAYEQYF.

This clone was counted once. Other nucleotide sequences from this sample produce the same CDR3. This chain joins TRBV9 and TRBJ1-1, with D unclear. Germline V gene lookup returns CDR1 SGDLS and CDR2 YYNGEE. The CDR3 has 14 amino acids. Trimming removed 0 bases at V and 2 bases at J, with 8 bases between. The CDR3 is CASSVDGVNTEAFF. CDR3 DNA: TGTGCCAGCAGCGTAGACGGAGTAAACACTGAAGCTTTCTTT.

The chain joins TRBV7-7 to TRBJ2-2, with TRBD2 as a possible D gene (6 bases). Germline V gene lookup returns CDR1 SSHAT and CDR2 FNYEAQ (reference sequence). The CDR3 runs 14 residues. V was shortened by 4 bases and J by 5 bases, with 11 bases between the two germline ends. This CDR3 reads CASSYREWTGELFF. CDR3 DNA: TGTGCCAGCAGCTACCGGGAGTGGACCGGGGAGCTGTTTTTT.

This chain joins TRBV4-1 and TRBJ1-5, with TRBD1 identical over 8 bases. Unmatched junction bases numbered 6, after V lost 0 bases and J lost 5 bases. Per the germline V gene, CDR1 is MGHRA and CDR2 is YSYEKL. The length of the CDR3 is 16 residues. CDR3 in DNA: TGCGCCAGCAGCCAAGATCCAGGACAGGGATATCAGCCCCAGCATTTT. It yields the protein CASSQDPGQGYQPQHF.

CDR3 sequence (DNA): TGTGCCACCAGCATACAGGGGGCGCGTGAAAAACTGTTTTTT. Its protein is CATSIQGAREKLFF. J is TRBJ1-4 and V is TRBV15, with 9 bases fitting TRBD1. The germline V gene has CDR1 LNHNV and CDR2 YYDKDF (reference sequence). This CDR3 has 14 residues. V shed 4 bases and J 7 bases; nucleotides not matched to a gene: 4.

J is TRBJ2-5 and V is TRBV11-3; D not certain. V lost 3 bases, J lost 2 bases, and 13 bases lay in between. CDR1 and CDR2 (germline): SGHNT, YENEEA. This CDR3 has 15 residues. The CDR3 sequence is CASSLGLGAQETQYF. CDR3 sequence (DNA): TGTGCCAGCAGCTTGGGTTTAGGAGCTCAAGAGACCCAGTACTTC.

V usage is TRBV11-2 and J usage is TRBJ1-3; no clear D gene. This CDR3 has 17 residues. V was clipped by 1 base and J by 0 bases, with 13 bases between them. Germline values: CDR1 SGHAT, CDR2 FQNNGV. The CDR3 reads CASSLVWQATSGNTIYF. For the CDR3, the DNA is TGTGCCAGCAGCTTAGTTTGGCAGGCCACCTCTGGAAACACCATATATTTT.

The chain employs TRBV6-5 and TRBJ1-6; no clear D gene. This CDR3 is built from 14 residues. CDR1 and CDR2 from the germline V gene are MNHEY and SVGAGI. V was pared by 9 bases and J by 2 bases, with 11 bases between. CDR3 protein: CASIFSTYNSPLHF. DNA for the CDR3: TGTGCCAGTATATTTAGCACCTATAATTCACCCCTCCACTTT.

This chain joins TRBV5-4 and TRBJ2-5; 9 positions agree with TRBD1. The CDR3 sequence is 14 residues long. Germline values: CDR1 SGHNT, CDR2 YYREEE (reference sequence). J was trimmed by 5 bases and V by 3 bases; bases with no gene match: 5. The CDR3 DNA reads as TGTGCCAGCAGCTCCCGGGACAGGGTGGAGACCCAGTACTTC. It codes for CASSSRDRVETQYF.